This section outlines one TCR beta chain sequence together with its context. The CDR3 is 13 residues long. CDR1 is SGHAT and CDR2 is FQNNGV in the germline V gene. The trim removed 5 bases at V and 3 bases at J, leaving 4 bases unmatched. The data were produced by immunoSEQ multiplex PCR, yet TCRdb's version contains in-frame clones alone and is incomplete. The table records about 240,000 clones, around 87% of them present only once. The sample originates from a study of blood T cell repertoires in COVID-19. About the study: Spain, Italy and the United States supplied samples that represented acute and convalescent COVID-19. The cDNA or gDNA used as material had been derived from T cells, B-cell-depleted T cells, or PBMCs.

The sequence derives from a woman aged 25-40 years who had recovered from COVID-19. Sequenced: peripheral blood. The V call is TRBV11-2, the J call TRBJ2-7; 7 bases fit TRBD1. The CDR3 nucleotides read TGTGCCAGCAGCCTGGGGACAGTCTACGAGCAGTACTTC. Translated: CASSLGTVYEQYF.